The 19 T cell receptor beta chains presented below share a single source sample, sequenced in a study of OX40 agonist ivuxolimab in advanced cancers. This table comes from immunoSEQ multiplex PCR, and its TCRdb copy is limited to in-frame clones, with some not included. In the table there are more than 65,000 clones, 85% to 90% of which are singletons. Sequenced here: CD4+ or CD8+ T cells sorted from blood, sampled in a trial of the OX40 agonist ivuxolimab. Every receptor here comes from an adult with an advanced solid tumor such as melanoma, head and neck, liver or kidney cancer.

The rearrangement joins TRBV5-1 to TRBJ2-5; D might be TRBD2 (6 bases). The last part of the DNA fits TRBJ2-7 better; the J call may be wrong. The CDR3 loop spans 15 amino acids. The germline CDR1 and CDR2 sequences are SGHRS and YFSETQ. The CDR3 loop reads CASALRGGGDHEQYF. The CDR3 nucleotides read TGCGCCAGCGCCCTGAGGGGAGGCGGGGACCACGAGCAGTACTTC.

This clone was found once. The gene calls are TRBV7-2 and TRBJ2-5, with D uncertain. V lost 1 base, J lost 5 bases, and 8 bases lay in between. In germline, CDR1 is SGHTA, CDR2 FQGNSA. The CDR3 covers 13 residues. CDR3 amino acids: CASSLERRETQYF. The CDR3 DNA is TGTGCCAGCAGCTTAGAGAGAAGGGAGACCCAGTACTTC.

The V and J genes are TRBV11-3 and TRBJ1-5; no definite D call. The ends were cut back, 4 bases at V and 15 bases at J, with 19 bases in the middle. The germline V gene has CDR1 SGHNT and CDR2 YENEEA. The CDR3 consists of 13 residues. This CDR3 reads CASSSLTGIGGHF. In DNA, the CDR3 is TGTGCCAGCAGCTCACTTACGGGGATCGGAGGGCATTTT.

This chain joins TRBV11-2 and TRBJ2-2; D possibly corresponds to TRBD1 (7 bases). V was trimmed by 0 bases and J by 8 bases, leaving 19 bases between them. This CDR3 is 17 amino acids long. CDR1 SGHAT and CDR2 FQNNGV come from the germline V gene. In DNA form, the CDR3 reads TGTGCCAGCAGCTTAGAGGGCCAGGGGGGCAGTGGTGGGGAGCTGTTTTTT. Translated: CASSLEGQGGSGGELFF.

Points on this clone: Sequence at one end of the junction differs from germline and may be a read error. The chain uses TRBV5-8 and TRBJ2-1, with D perhaps matching TRBD2 (5 bases). CDR1 SGHTS and CDR2 YDEGEE come from the germline V gene. This CDR3 contains 14 residues. The CDR3 region has the DNA TGTGCCAGCAGCTTTGGTCTAGCCTACGATGAGCAGTTCTTC. This sequence encodes CASSFGLAYDEQFF.

The rearrangement joins TRBV6-4 to TRBJ2-7; D remains ambiguous. Trimming removed 0 bases from V and 4 bases from J, with 10 bases in between. This CDR3 comprises 14 residues. The germline CDR1 and CDR2 sequences are MRHNA and SNTAGT. The CDR3, as DNA: TGTGCCAGCAGTGACTCCGCCCACCCGTACGAGCAGTACTTC. This sequence encodes CASSDSAHPYEQYF.

The chain recombines TRBV7-9 with TRBJ2-3; D gene unclear. This CDR3 has 14 amino acids. V lost 0 bases and J 1 base, leaving 5 bases between the germline ends. Germline CDR1 and CDR2: SEHNR and FQNEAQ (reference sequence). The CDR3: CASSLAGRTDTQYF. The CDR3 nucleotides read TGTGCCAGCAGCTTAGCAGGGCGCACAGATACGCAGTATTTT. The complete variable domain, with remaining parts taken from reference TRBV7-9 and TRBJ2-3, reads DTGVSQNPRHKITKRGQNVTFRCDPISEHNRLYWYRQTLGQGPEFLTYFQNEAQLEKSRLLSDRFSAERPKGSFSTLEIQRTEQGDSAMYLCASSLAGRTDTQYFGPGTRLTVL.

On this clone: The same CDR3 can be traced to other DNA sequences in this sample. The chain joins TRBV18 to TRBJ2-7; TRBD2 matches at 9 bases. Unmatched junction bases numbered 4, after V lost 3 bases and J lost 4 bases. In germline, CDR1 is KGHSH, CDR2 LQKENI. The CDR3 runs 14 residues. The CDR3 here is CASSPGGGEYEQYF. CDR3 DNA: TGTGCCAGCTCACCCGGCGGGGGGGAATACGAGCAGTACTTC.

The chain has TRBV5-5 and TRBJ2-7; D possibly corresponds to TRBD1 (6 bases). Germline V lookup: CDR1 SGHKS, CDR2 YYEKEE (reference sequence). The CDR3 extends over 15 amino acids. V gave up 4 bases and J gave up 2 bases, with 16 bases separating them. CDR3 sequence reads: CASSNRDSGTYEQYF. The CDR3 DNA follows: TGTGCCAGCAGCAACAGGGATAGTGGTACCTACGAGCAGTACTTC.

V is TRBV18 and J is TRBJ2-4; 8 bases fit TRBD2. V was clipped by 3 bases and J by 6 bases; unmatched bases: 7. The CDR3 covers 15 residues. In germline, CDR1 is KGHSH, CDR2 LQKENI. CDR3 nucleotide sequence: TGTGCCAGCTCACCTACAGCGGGGGAGGGAAACATTCAGTACTTC. This encodes CASSPTAGEGNIQYF.

This chain connects TRBV10-3 to TRBJ1-2, with TRBD1 identical over 9 bases. Germline-derived CDR1 and CDR2 are ENHRY and SYGVKD. This CDR3 region has 15 residues. V dropped 3 bases and J dropped 4; count of bases not matched to a gene: 6. In DNA form, the CDR3 reads TGTGCCATCAGTGAAAGGGACAGGGATAGCTATGGCTACACCTTC. This sequence encodes CAISERDRDSYGYTF.

The CDR3 spells CASRMGSVGTDTQYF. The CDR3 nucleotides are TGTGCCAGTCGAATGGGGTCGGTCGGCACAGATACGCAGTATTTT. V usage is TRBV19 and J usage is TRBJ2-3; D unresolved. The ends were cut back, 8 bases at V and 1 base at J, with 16 bases in the middle. The CDR3 is 15 residues long. The germline V gene has CDR1 LNHDA and CDR2 SQIVND (reference sequence).

This clone was counted once. V and J are TRBV28 and TRBJ2-1; 7 nucleotides agree with TRBD2. Germline trimming cut 2 bases from V and 14 bases from J; bases unmatched to any gene: 3. CDR3 size: 11 residues. Germline values: CDR1 MDHEN, CDR2 SYDVKM. Here the CDR3 reads CASSLVGREFF. Here the CDR3 DNA reads TGTGCCAGCAGTTTAGTGGGGAGGGAGTTCTTC.

The V call is TRBV6-5, the J call TRBJ1-1; D is ambiguous. Trimming cost V 6 bases and J 4 bases, with 9 bases left between them. This CDR3 has 12 amino acids. The germline V gene encodes CDR1 MNHEY and CDR2 SVGAGI. As DNA, the CDR3 is TGTGCCAGCAGCTCCGGGCCCACTGAAGCTTTCTTT. Protein: CASSSGPTEAFF.

This chain links TRBV28 with TRBJ1-2, with D uncertain. CDR3 length: 11 residues. Germline CDR1 and CDR2: MDHEN and SYDVKM. V was trimmed by 5 bases and J by 8 bases, leaving 9 bases between them. The CDR3 sequence is CASSTKGGYTF. The CDR3 DNA follows: TGTGCCAGCAGTACCAAAGGGGGCTACACCTTC.

V is TRBV7-2 and J is TRBJ2-7; no definite D call. CDR1 and CDR2 (germline): SGHTA, FQGNSA. This CDR3 spans 17 amino acids. Trimming stripped 1 base from V and 0 bases from J, with 16 bases between. The CDR3, as DNA: TGTGCCAGCAGCTTAGGCTCTCTGGCAGGTAGCTCCTACGAGCAGTACTTC. Protein sequence: CASSLGSLAGSSYEQYF.

The chain recombines TRBV7-6 with TRBJ2-5; 7 nucleotides agree with TRBD1. The CDR3 sequence is 15 residues long. Per the germline V gene, CDR1 is SGHVS and CDR2 is FNYEAQ. The V gene end was trimmed by 7 bases and the J gene end by 5 bases; junction bases not matched to a gene: 13. CDR3 loop: CASTLGVSGGETQYF. CDR3 nucleotide sequence: TGTGCCAGCACCCTTGGAGTGTCAGGGGGTGAGACCCAGTACTTC.

This clone was observed a handful of times. The chain is built from TRBV28 and TRBJ1-2; D is undetermined. Germline V gene data show CDR1 as MDHEN and CDR2 as SYDVKM. This CDR3 has 13 amino acids. Trimming stripped 6 bases from V and 5 bases from J, with 13 bases between. The CDR3 coding sequence is TGTGCCAGCAGATCCCAGGACGCGTATGGCTACACCTTC. Encoded protein: CASRSQDAYGYTF.

The chain recombines TRBV7-9 with TRBJ2-2; 9 bases are shared with TRBD2. Trimming at V came to 4 bases and at J to 5 bases, leaving 14 bases not matched to a gene. This CDR3 comprises 18 residues. Germline CDR1 and CDR2: SEHNR and FQNEAQ (reference sequence). The CDR3, as DNA: TGTGCCAGCAGCTCGATCCAAAGTAGCGGGAGTAAAACCGGGGAGCTGTTTTTT. Translation: CASSSIQSSGSKTGELFF.